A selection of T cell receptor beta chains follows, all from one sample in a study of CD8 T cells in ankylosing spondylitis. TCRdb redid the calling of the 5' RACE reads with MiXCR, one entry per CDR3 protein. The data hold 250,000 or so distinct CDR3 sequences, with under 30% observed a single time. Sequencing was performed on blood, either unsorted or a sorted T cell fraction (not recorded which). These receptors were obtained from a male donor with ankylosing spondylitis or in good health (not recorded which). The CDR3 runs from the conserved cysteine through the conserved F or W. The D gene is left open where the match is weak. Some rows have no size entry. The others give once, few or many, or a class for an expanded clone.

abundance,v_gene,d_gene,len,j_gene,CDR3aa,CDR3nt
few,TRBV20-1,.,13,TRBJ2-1,CSARRAGLYEQFF,TGCAGTGCTAGAAGGGCAGGGTTATATGAGCAGTTCTTC
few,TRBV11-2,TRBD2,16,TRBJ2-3,CASSTTSGRSTRRQYF,TGTGCCAGCAGCACGACTAGCGGGCGTTCCACTCGTCGGCAGTATTTT
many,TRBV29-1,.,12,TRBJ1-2,CSVEEAWNGYTF,TGCAGCGTTGAAGAGGCTTGGAATGGCTACACCTTC
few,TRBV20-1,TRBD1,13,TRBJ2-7,CSVPGQGGYEQYF,TGCAGTGTCCCGGGACAGGGAGGCTACGAGCAGTACTTC
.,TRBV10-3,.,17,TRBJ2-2,CAISEWGIQGNTGELFF,TGTGCCATCAGTGAGTGGGGAATACAGGGAAACACCGGGGAGCTGTTTTTT
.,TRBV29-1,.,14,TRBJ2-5,CSVTDPGSGETQYF,TGCAGCGTCACAGATCCGGGATCGGGGGAGACCCAGTACTTC
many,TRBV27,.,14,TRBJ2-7,CASSSTRWSYEQYF,TGTGCCAGCAGTTCAACTCGTTGGAGCTACGAGCAGTACTTC
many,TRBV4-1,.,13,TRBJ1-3,CASSHDSGNTIYF,TGCGCCAGCAGCCACGACTCTGGAAACACCATATATTTT
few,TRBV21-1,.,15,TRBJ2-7,CASSTAGGSSYEQYF,TGTGCCAGCAGCACCGCAGGGGGTAGCTCCTACGAGCAGTACTTC
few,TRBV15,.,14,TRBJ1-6,CATSRGQLNSPLHF,TGTGCCACCAGCAGAGGACAGCTTAATTCACCCCTCCACTTT
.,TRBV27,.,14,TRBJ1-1,CASRIDRMNTEAFF,TGTGCCAGCAGAATCGACAGGATGAACACTGAAGCTTTCTTT
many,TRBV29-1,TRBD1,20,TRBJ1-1,CSVEDRPSNRDRGLNTEAFF,TGCAGCGTTGAAGATCGGCCCTCAAACCGGGACAGGGGGCTAAACACTGAAGCTTTCTTT
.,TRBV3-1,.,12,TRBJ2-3,CASSHYTDTQYF,TGTGCCAGCAGCCATTATACCGATACGCAGTATTTT
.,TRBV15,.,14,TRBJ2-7,CATSRDRRTYEQYF,TGTGCCACCAGCAGAGATCGGAGAACCTACGAGCAGTACTTC
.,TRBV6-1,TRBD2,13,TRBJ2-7,CASGRGGGAEQYF,TGTGCCAGCGGCCGGGGGGGGGGCGCCGAGCAGTACTTC
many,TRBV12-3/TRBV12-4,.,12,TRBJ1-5,CASRDSNQPQHF,TGTGCCAGCAGGGATAGCAATCAGCCCCAGCATTTT
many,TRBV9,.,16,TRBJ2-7,CASSVGPGSRTYEQYF,TGTGCCAGCAGCGTAGGCCCCGGCAGTAGAACCTACGAGCAGTACTTC
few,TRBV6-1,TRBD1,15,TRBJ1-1,CASQDRVMGGTEAFF,TGTGCCAGCCAGGACAGGGTAATGGGAGGAACTGAAGCTTTCTTT
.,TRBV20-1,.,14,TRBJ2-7,CSASLVLSTYEQYF,TGCAGTGCTAGTTTGGTTCTTTCCACCTACGAGCAGTACTTC
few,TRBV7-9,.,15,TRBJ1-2,CASSLAGQRSYGYTF,TGTGCCAGCAGCTTGGCCGGACAGCGATCCTATGGCTACACCTTC
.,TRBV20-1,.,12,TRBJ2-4,CSARETGARGGF,TGCAGTGCTAGAGAGACAGGGGCTCGGGGGGGCTTC
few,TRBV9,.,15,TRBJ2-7,CASSVTGLLMDEQYF,TGTGCCAGCAGCGTCACAGGGCTTCTTATGGACGAGCAGTACTTC
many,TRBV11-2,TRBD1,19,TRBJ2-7,CASSLGGGGTGYSTYEQYF,TGTGCCAGCAGCTTAGGAGGAGGGGGGACAGGGTACTCTACCTACGAGCAGTACTTC
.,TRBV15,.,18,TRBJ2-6,CATSTFQGGHFGANVLTF,TGTGCCACCAGCACGTTTCAGGGAGGACACTTCGGGGCCAACGTCCTGACTTTC
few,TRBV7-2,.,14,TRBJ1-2,CASSPRPETYGYTF,TGTGCCAGCAGCCCCCGGCCCGAGACCTATGGCTACACCTTC
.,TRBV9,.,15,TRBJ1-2,CASSVSPGGGEGYTF,TGTGCCAGCAGCGTATCCCCCGGGGGCGGTGAGGGCTACACCTTC